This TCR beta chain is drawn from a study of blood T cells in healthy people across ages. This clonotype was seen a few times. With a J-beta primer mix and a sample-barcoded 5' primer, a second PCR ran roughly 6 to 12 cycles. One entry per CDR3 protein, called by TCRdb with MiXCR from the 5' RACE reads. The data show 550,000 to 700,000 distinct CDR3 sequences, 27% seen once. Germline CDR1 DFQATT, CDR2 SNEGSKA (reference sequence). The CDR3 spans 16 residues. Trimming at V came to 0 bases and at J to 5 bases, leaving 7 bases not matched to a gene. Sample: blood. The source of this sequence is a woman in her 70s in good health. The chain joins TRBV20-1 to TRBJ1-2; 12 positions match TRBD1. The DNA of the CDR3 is TGCAGTGCTAGAGATGGGACAGGGGGCCTTCTATATGGCTACACCTTC. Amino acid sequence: CSARDGTGGLLYGYTF.